The source of this T cell receptor beta chain is a study of T cells in localized non-small cell lung cancer. Whole-study results and caveats: The greatest T cell clonality was found in uninvolved adjacent lung (higher than in tumor). Heterogeneity remains possible, as sequencing covered one tumor region only. Higher adjacent-lung clonality was associated with shorter survival. A median of roughly 50 of the top 100 tumor clones appeared in adjacent lung, which was paired and uninvolved.

This table comes from immunoSEQ multiplex PCR, and its TCRdb copy is limited to in-frame clones, with some not included. The repertoire includes around 50,000 clones, 86% of them detected once, and less than 6% sits in the top ten. The germline CDR1 and CDR2 sequences are SGHRS and YFSETQ. The CDR3 is 16 residues long. The ends lost 4 bases at V and 1 base at J; junction bases unmatched: 4. Remarks on this clone: As yet, its antigen is unknown.

The source of this sequence is a woman aged 40 to 75 with stage I lung adenocarcinoma. The chain combines TRBV5-1 with TRBJ2-5; TRBD2 matches at 13 bases. Sequencing was performed on peripheral blood, taken before any cancer treatment. CDR3 sequence (DNA): TGCGCCAGCAGCGGGACTAGCGGGGCTCTCCAAGAGACCCAGTACTTC. Amino acid sequence: CASSGTSGALQETQYF.